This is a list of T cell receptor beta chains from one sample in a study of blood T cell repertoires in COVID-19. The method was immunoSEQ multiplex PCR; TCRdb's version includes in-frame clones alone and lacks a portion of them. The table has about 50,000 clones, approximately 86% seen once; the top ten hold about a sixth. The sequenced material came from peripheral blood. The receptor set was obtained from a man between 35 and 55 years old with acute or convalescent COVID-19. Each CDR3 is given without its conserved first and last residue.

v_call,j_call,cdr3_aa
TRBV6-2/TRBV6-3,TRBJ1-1,ASSYIGNTEAF
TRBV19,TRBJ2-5,ASSPGDSGVGTQY
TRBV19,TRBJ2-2,ASSPQDYANTGELF
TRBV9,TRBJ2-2,ASSVSSAEAGELF
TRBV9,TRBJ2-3,ASSVLDRDTQY
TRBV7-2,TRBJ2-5,ASSTPSGGARETQY
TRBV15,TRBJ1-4,ATSRQGGDEKLF
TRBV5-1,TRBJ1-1,ASSLHLNTEAF
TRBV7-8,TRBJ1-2,ASSIGQYGYT
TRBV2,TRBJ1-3,ASTGTGAGNTIY
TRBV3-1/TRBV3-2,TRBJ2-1,ASSRKTGTTRGEQF
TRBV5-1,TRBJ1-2,ASSRGTAYGYT
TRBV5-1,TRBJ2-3,ASSLNRGTDTQY
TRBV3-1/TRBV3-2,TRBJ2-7,ASSQGSGYEQY
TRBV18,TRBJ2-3,ASSPLGTGGTDTQY
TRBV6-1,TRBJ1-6,ASSEFPQGSYNSPLH
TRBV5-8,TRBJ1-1,ASSIGMNTEAF
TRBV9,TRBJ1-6,ASSARPGGLNSPLH
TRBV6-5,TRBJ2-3,AILGQRSSTDTQY
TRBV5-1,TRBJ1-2,ASSLAMTGNYGYT
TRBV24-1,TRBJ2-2,ATSRDSNTGELF
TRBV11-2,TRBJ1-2,ASSLDIGVQGYT
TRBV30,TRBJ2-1,AWEGTHNNEQF